These 30 T cell receptor beta chains originate from one sample sequenced in a study of radiation and T cells in renal cell carcinoma. Sequenced by immunoSEQ multiplex PCR; TCRdb stores in-frame clones only, minus some. The sample lists about 78,000 clones; roughly nine tenths were seen once. The time point: blood 4 weeks post-SBRT, at nephrectomy. Treatment here: 15 Gy SBRT to primary tumor, nephrectomy 4 weeks later. The source material was blood, sampled from a patient whose treatment included radiotherapy and nephrectomy. Receptor source: a woman in her 70s with renal cell carcinoma.

This clone was detected only once. The chain recombines TRBV2 with TRBJ2-1, with D possibly being TRBD1 or TRBD2 (7 bases each). Trimming removed 2 bases at V and 6 bases at J, with 14 bases between. This CDR3 has 15 amino acids. Germline values: CDR1 SNHLY, CDR2 FYNNEI. The CDR3 DNA sequence: TGTGCCAGCAGTGAATCAGGGGGGGCCCTCAATGAGCAGTTCTTC. Translating it yields CASSESGGALNEQFF.

The rearrangement joins TRBV30 to TRBJ2-3; TRBD2 matches at 11 bases. The germline gives CDR1 GTSNPN, CDR2 SVGIG (reference sequence). V dropped 2 bases and J dropped 1; count of bases not matched to a gene: 5. This CDR3 is 16 amino acids long. The CDR3 sequence is CAWSPGTSGRTDTQYF. The CDR3 nucleotides are TGTGCCTGGAGTCCCGGGACTAGCGGTCGCACAGATACGCAGTATTTT.

The V and J genes are TRBV18 and TRBJ2-5; weak D call: TRBD1 (5 bases). The germline V and J ends were trimmed by 2 bases and 2 bases, with 12 bases remaining between them. The V gene's germline CDR1 is KGHSH and CDR2 LQKENI. The CDR3 spans 15 residues. Here the CDR3 DNA reads TGTGCCAGCTCACCAGACCAGACAGTACAAGAGACCCAGTACTTC. Its translation: CASSPDQTVQETQYF.

The chain uses TRBV7-6 and TRBJ2-5, with D tentatively TRBD2 (6 bases). The CDR3 loop spans 16 amino acids. Germline loops: CDR1 SGHVS, CDR2 FNYEAQ. V lost 4 bases and J lost 10, with 25 bases in between. CDR3: CASSYDGGSHSIDQYF. The CDR3 region has the DNA TGTGCCAGCAGCTACGACGGGGGATCACATTCGATCGACCAGTACTTC.

The V and J genes are TRBV2 and TRBJ2-2; 10 nucleotides agree with TRBD2. Germline-derived CDR1 and CDR2 are SNHLY and FYNNEI. The CDR3 sequence is 15 residues long. J lost 2 bases, V lost 7 bases, and 4 bases had no gene match. The CDR3 DNA sequence: TGTGCCAGCAAGCTAGCGGGGGTCAACACCGGGGAGCTGTTTTTT. Translation: CASKLAGVNTGELFF.

The CDR3 nucleotides read TGTGCCAGCAGGGGACAGGGGAGGGGAGAGCAGTACTTC. It translates to CASRGQGRGEQYF. This chain joins TRBV28 and TRBJ2-7; 10 bases match TRBD1. The CDR3 is 13 residues long. V gave up 6 bases and J gave up 7 bases; unmatched junction bases: 6. Germline values: CDR1 MDHEN, CDR2 SYDVKM.

Here the CDR3 DNA reads TGTGCCAGCAGCTGGGAGGCTAGCGGAAAAGAGACCCAGTACTTC. Translating it yields CASSWEASGKETQYF. This chain uses TRBV7-9 with TRBJ2-5; 7 nucleotides align to TRBD2. This CDR3 spans 15 amino acids. Germline V gene sequence: CDR1 SEHNR, CDR2 FQNEAQ (reference sequence). Trimming removed 4 bases from V and 3 bases from J; junction bases left unmatched: 8.

V and J are TRBV19 and TRBJ2-5; D gene uncertain. With 8 bases removed from V and 2 bases from J, the gap between germline ends came to 15 bases. CDR3 length: 14 amino acids. Germline V gene lookup returns CDR1 LNHDA and CDR2 SQIVND (reference sequence). CDR3 coding DNA: TGTGCCAGTTCATGGCGGTCGACGCAAGAGACCCAGTACTTC. Encoded protein: CASSWRSTQETQYF.

The rearrangement joins TRBV28 to TRBJ1-5; TRBD1 agrees at 9 bases. CDR1 and CDR2 (germline): MDHEN, SYDVKM. This CDR3 region has 20 residues. The trim removed 5 bases at V and 2 bases at J, leaving 19 bases unmatched. CDR3 bases: TGTGCCAGCAGTCCACCCTCCGGGACAGGGCCTTCAATAGGCAATCAGCCCCAGCATTTT. It specifies CASSPPSGTGPSIGNQPQHF.

The CDR3 loop reads CASSSQGIGDTEAFF. The CDR3 bases are TGTGCCAGCAGCAGTCAGGGAATAGGGGACACTGAAGCTTTCTTT. The chain joins TRBV7-9 to TRBJ1-1; D might be TRBD1 (5 bases). The V and J ends lost 5 bases and 3 bases respectively, with 16 bases between them. Germline V CDR1 and CDR2: SEHNR, FQNEAQ (reference sequence). The CDR3 is made up of 15 amino acids.

The chain recombines TRBV11-3 with TRBJ1-6; 9 nucleotides line up with TRBD1. The CDR3 covers 17 residues. The V gene's germline CDR1 is SGHNT and CDR2 YENEEA. J gave up 0 bases and V 4 bases, and 4 bases lay outside the gene matches. The CDR3 reads CASSSGQGSSYNSPLHF. In DNA form, the CDR3 reads TGTGCCAGCAGCTCCGGACAGGGGAGCTCCTATAATTCACCCCTCCACTTT.

The V call is TRBV7-3, the J call TRBJ2-7; TRBD2 might be the D (5 bases). From germline, CDR1 is SGHTA and CDR2 FQGTGA. The V end lost 0 bases, the J end lost 2 bases, and 11 bases lay between the germline ends. The CDR3 extends over 15 amino acids. In nucleotides, the CDR3 is TGTGCCAGCAGCTTAACGCGGGCCAGAGCCTACGAGCAGTACTTC. Its protein is CASSLTRARAYEQYF.

This chain links TRBV4-2 with TRBJ1-2, with D possibly matching TRBD1 (6 bases). Germline V CDR1 and CDR2: LGHNA, YNFKEQ. V was clipped by 5 bases and J by 2 bases, with 15 bases between them. This CDR3 has 15 residues. CDR3 in amino acids: CASSFEGGANYGYTF. In DNA, the CDR3 is TGTGCCAGCAGCTTCGAGGGGGGCGCGAACTATGGCTACACCTTC.

The gene calls are TRBV6-6 and TRBJ1-4; no clear D gene. Deletions cut 2 bases from V and 10 bases from J, with 8 bases between. The CDR3 loop spans 12 amino acids. The germline gives CDR1 MNHNY, CDR2 SVGAGI (reference sequence). The CDR3 protein is CASSYPGSKLFF. CDR3 bases: TGTGCCAGCAGTTACCCAGGATCAAAACTGTTTTTT.

V usage is TRBV6-1 and J usage is TRBJ2-1; TRBD1 might be the D (6 bases). V was trimmed by 6 bases and J by 10 bases, leaving 22 bases between them. The CDR3 is 15 amino acids. Germline CDR1 is MNHNS and CDR2 is SASEGT. This CDR3 is CASRQGTFGEWEQFF. CDR3 DNA: TGTGCCAGCAGGCAAGGGACATTTGGGGAATGGGAGCAGTTCTTC.

The chain has TRBV7-8 and TRBJ2-2; D not resolved. Germline loops: CDR1 SGHVS, CDR2 FQNEAQ. The CDR3 is made up of 14 amino acids. The germline V and J ends were trimmed by 4 bases and 7 bases, with 13 bases remaining between them. This chain's CDR3 is CASSSLLGVGELFF. In DNA, the CDR3 is TGTGCCAGCAGCTCCCTCCTTGGAGTCGGGGAGCTGTTTTTT.

This CDR3 reads CASSFDKNTEAFF. DNA of the CDR3: TGTGCCAGCAGCTTCGACAAGAACACTGAAGCTTTCTTT. This chain joins TRBV7-2 and TRBJ1-1; no clear D. Germline values: CDR1 SGHTA, CDR2 FQGNSA. V was clipped by 3 bases and J by 1 base, with 6 bases between them. The CDR3 consists of 13 residues.

The CDR3 nucleotides are TGCGCCAGCAGCTTGGCCGGGGTTACGGCTAATGAAAAACTGTTTTTT. Encoded protein: CASSLAGVTANEKLFF. J is TRBJ1-4 and V is TRBV5-1; D gene uncertain. The germline V gene has CDR1 SGHRS and CDR2 YFSETQ. V shed 0 bases and J shed 3 bases, with 12 bases lying between them. This CDR3 is built from 16 residues.

V is TRBV7-2 and J is TRBJ2-2, with a tentative D call TRBD1 (6 bases). Trimming left V 3 bases short and J 2 bases short, with 10 bases between. Germline CDR1 is SGHTA and CDR2 is FQGNSA. The CDR3 runs 15 residues. The CDR3 sequence: CASSLAGDNTGELFF. CDR3 bases: TGTGCCAGCAGCTTGGCAGGGGATAACACCGGGGAGCTGTTTTTT.

The V call is TRBV29-1, the J call TRBJ2-3; 8 positions agree with TRBD2. Germline CDR1 reads SQVTM; CDR2 reads ANQGSEA. Germline trimming cut 0 bases from V and 4 bases from J; bases unmatched to any gene: 6. CDR3 size: 15 residues. The CDR3 coding sequence is TGCAGCGTTGAAGATCCGGGGGGGGGCTCAGATACGCAGTATTTT. This codes for CSVEDPGGGSDTQYF.

The CDR3 here is CASSLDLGGNQPQHF. CDR3 in DNA: TGCGCCAGCAGCTTAGACCTGGGAGGGAATCAGCCCCAGCATTTT. The rearrangement links TRBV5-1 to TRBJ1-5; the D is unclear. This CDR3 contains 15 residues. Germline V gene data show CDR1 as SGHRS and CDR2 as YFSETQ. V was clipped by 2 bases and J by 4 bases, with 13 bases between them.

The gene calls are TRBV4-3 and TRBJ2-5; a weak D match, TRBD2 (6 bases). The CDR3 spans 16 residues. V lost 0 bases and J 1 base, leaving 12 bases between the germline ends. Germline CDR1 is LGHNA and CDR2 is YSLEER. The CDR3 nucleotides read TGCGCCAGCAGCCAAGATTGGCGGGATCCCCAAGAGACCCAGTACTTC. Its translation is CASSQDWRDPQETQYF.

The V call is TRBV5-1, the J call TRBJ1-3, with 7 positions matching TRBD1. The V gene's germline CDR1 is SGHRS and CDR2 YFSETQ. Trimming at V came to 3 bases and at J to 1 base, leaving 7 bases not matched to a gene. This CDR3 has 16 amino acids. The CDR3, as DNA: TGCGCCAGCAGCTCAGCCGCGACAGGGTCTGGAAACACCATATATTTT. It translates to CASSSAATGSGNTIYF.

The CDR3 region has the DNA TGTGCCAGCAGCTTCCGAGGGACTAGCGGACCCTACAATGAGCAGTTCTTC. Residues: CASSFRGTSGPYNEQFF. The chain has TRBV9 and TRBJ2-1; TRBD2 aligns across 11 bases. Looked up from germline, CDR1 is SGDLS and CDR2 is YYNGEE. The ends lost 4 bases at V and 2 bases at J; junction bases unmatched: 8. The CDR3 runs to 17 residues.

The chain is built from TRBV4-3 and TRBJ2-5; TRBD1 aligns across 8 bases. Germline CDR1 is LGHNA and CDR2 is YSLEER. J was trimmed by 9 bases and V by 0 bases; bases with no gene match: 18. CDR3 size: 18 residues. In nucleotides, the CDR3 is TGCGCCAGCAGCCAAGATCAATGGGGAGACAGGGGACTTGAGCCCCAGTACTTC. Translation gives CASSQDQWGDRGLEPQYF.

The V call is TRBV28, the J call TRBJ2-6, with unresolved D. Germline V gene lookup returns CDR1 MDHEN and CDR2 SYDVKM. V was cut by 1 base and J by 2 bases, with 0 bases left in between. This CDR3 has 13 amino acids. The CDR3 sequence: CASSLSGANVLTF. The CDR3 DNA reads as TGTGCCAGCAGTTTATCTGGGGCCAACGTCCTGACTTTC.

This chain links TRBV10-3 with TRBJ2-3; possible D gene TRBD2, 6 bases. The CDR3 is 15 amino acids. V lost 0 bases, J lost 1 base, and 8 bases lay in between. Germline V gene sequence: CDR1 ENHRY, CDR2 SYGVKD. Written as DNA, the CDR3 is TGTGCCATCAGTGAGTCCGCGGGGCGCACAGATACGCAGTATTTT. Residues: CAISESAGRTDTQYF.

CDR3 bases: TGTGCCAGCAGCTCGGGGACAGTCGGCTCTGAAGCTTTCTTT. Its translation: CASSSGTVGSEAFF. J is TRBJ1-1 and V is TRBV5-4; TRBD1 aligns across 7 bases. V lost 3 bases and J lost 6; bases outside the gene matches: 8. The CDR3 has 14 residues. Germline loops: CDR1 SGHNT, CDR2 YYREEE (reference sequence).

This clone was seen only once. The V call is TRBV19, the J call TRBJ2-5; D is tentatively TRBD1 or TRBD2 (5 bases each). The CDR3 covers 14 residues. Germline V gene sequence: CDR1 LNHDA, CDR2 SQIVND (reference sequence). Between the trimmed V and J ends, which lost 6 bases and 5 bases, there was a span of 16 bases. CDR3 bases: TGTGCCAGTAGCGGGACCCGACCTTGGGAGACCCAGTACTTC. Its translation is CASSGTRPWETQYF.

This clone was recorded only once. The chain has TRBV10-3 and TRBJ1-1; 12 positions match TRBD1. CDR1 is ENHRY and CDR2 is SYGVKD in the germline V gene. The trim removed 7 bases at V and 5 bases at J, leaving 8 bases unmatched. The CDR3 extends over 15 amino acids. Here the CDR3 reads CAINPGQGAQTEAFF. CDR3 DNA: TGTGCCATCAACCCGGGACAGGGGGCTCAGACTGAAGCTTTCTTT.